The rows below give T cell receptor beta chains drawn from one sample of a study of T cell repertoires in cytomegalovirus infection. TCRdb processed the reads anew with MiXCR; each CDR3 protein has one entry. The sample consists of 110,000 or so distinct CDR3 sequences, roughly 30% of them appearing once. Their specific antigens are unknown. The sample in question was CD8+ T cells from cultured PBMCs, obtained from culture after CMV antigen stimulation. The source of these receptors is a human donor in good health (CMV status not recorded). Some clones in this sample may be carry-over from other donors' samples. The CDR3 runs from the conserved cysteine through the conserved F or W. D genes are given only for firm matches. Part of the rows lack a size; the others show once, few, many or a class for expanded clones.

DNA	CDR3	size	V	length	D	J
TGTGCCACCTCCCTCACCGAAGTTGGCAGGGGCAGGAGCACAGATACGCAGTATTTT	CATSLTEVGRGRSTDTQYF	few	TRBV6-5	19	NA	TRBJ2-3
TGCGCCAGCAGCCCATTACCGGGACAGCCCAATCAGCCCCAGCATTTT	CASSPLPGQPNQPQHF	NA	TRBV4-1	16	TRBD1	TRBJ1-5
TGCGCCAGCAGCCAAGATCCAATCGCAGGTGTAAACACTGAAGCTTTCTTT	CASSQDPIAGVNTEAFF	NA	TRBV4-1	17	NA	TRBJ1-1
TGTGCCAGCAGAACTGATATGGGCGGAGCCTACGAGCAGTACTTC	CASRTDMGGAYEQYF	NA	TRBV28	15	NA	TRBJ2-7
TGTGCCAGCAGTCGGACAGGGCTTGCGAACACCGGGGAGCTGTTTTTT	CASSRTGLANTGELFF	NA	TRBV6-5	16	TRBD1	TRBJ2-2
TGTGCCAGCAGTTACTCGAACGTCGACCACAACGGTGGCTACACCTTC	CASSYSNVDHNGGYTF	NA	TRBV6-5	16	NA	TRBJ1-2
TGCGCCAGCAGCCAACGGGACAGGGGGAGCTCCTACAATGAGCAGTTCTTC	CASSQRDRGSSYNEQFF	many	TRBV4-1	17	TRBD1	TRBJ2-1
TGTGCCAGCACCGCGACGGATTCCAATCAGCCCCAGCATTTT	CASTATDSNQPQHF	few	TRBV6-1	14	NA	TRBJ1-5
TGTGCCAGCAGTTTTGGGGGACTGAGGAGAGAAAAACTGTTTTTT	CASSFGGLRREKLFF	NA	TRBV27	15	NA	TRBJ1-4
TGTGCCAGCAGAACACCTTACGAGCAGTACTTC	CASRTPYEQYF	NA	TRBV6-2/TRBV6-3	11	NA	TRBJ2-7
TGTGCCAGTAGTATAGGTCTCGGCAGAGCTAACTATGGCTACACCTTC	CASSIGLGRANYGYTF	few	TRBV19	16	NA	TRBJ1-2
TGCAGTGCTACCACGGGACAGTCCTACGAGCAGTACTTC	CSATTGQSYEQYF	NA	TRBV20-1	13	TRBD1	TRBJ2-7
TGCGCCAGCAGCTTTAGCGGGAGTCGTATGAATGAGCAGTTCTTC	CASSFSGSRMNEQFF	NA	TRBV5-1	15	TRBD2	TRBJ2-1
TGCAGTGCCCCCGGGTTTGCAGGCTGGGGTGAGCAGTTCTTC	CSAPGFAGWGEQFF	once	TRBV20-1	14	NA	TRBJ2-1
TGTGCCAGCAGCCGTACTAGCGGGGTGAACACCGGGGAGCTGTTTTTT	CASSRTSGVNTGELFF	many	TRBV7-6	16	TRBD2	TRBJ2-2
TGTGCCAGCAGCTTAGGCGAACACTTGAACACTGAAGCTTTCTTT	CASSLGEHLNTEAFF	few	TRBV7-6	15	NA	TRBJ1-1
TGTGCCACCACTTGGGGACCCACGGAACAATATGGCTACACCTTC	CATTWGPTEQYGYTF	few	TRBV11-2	15	NA	TRBJ1-2
TGTGCCAGCAGTTTATCGGCGGGCCAAAGCTCCTACGAGCAGTACTTC	CASSLSAGQSSYEQYF	NA	TRBV27	16	NA	TRBJ2-7
TGTGCCAGCAGCCCCGGGGGGGGGGTACAAGAGACCCAGTACTTC	CASSPGGGVQETQYF	NA	TRBV7-3	15	TRBD2	TRBJ2-5
TGTGCCAGCAGCTTAGATCCCAGGACAGGGCAAGAGACCCAGTACTTC	CASSLDPRTGQETQYF	few	TRBV7-9	16	TRBD1	TRBJ2-5
TGTGCCAGCAGTCCTTTGGGGACAGGGGGTCCCGTTAACTATGGCTACACCTTC	CASSPLGTGGPVNYGYTF	few	TRBV12-3/TRBV12-4	18	TRBD1	TRBJ1-2
TGTGCCACGACAAGCGGGGGGCACACAGATACGCAGTATTTT	CATTSGGHTDTQYF	many	TRBV6-1	14	TRBD2	TRBJ2-3
TGCGCCAGCAGCCAGACTGTGGTCAATGAGCAGTTCTTC	CASSQTVVNEQFF	few	TRBV4-1	13	NA	TRBJ2-1
TGCAGTGCTAGAGGCCCCGCCGGAGAGGCCGATAGCAATCAGCCCCAGCATTTT	CSARGPAGEADSNQPQHF	many	TRBV20-1	18	NA	TRBJ1-5
TGTGCCAGCAGTTGGTCAAACGAAGCTTTCTTT	CASSWSNEAFF	NA	TRBV6-2/TRBV6-3	11	NA	TRBJ1-1
TGTGCCAGCAGCTCACCCGCCGACCAAGAGACCCAGTACTTC	CASSSPADQETQYF	few	TRBV7-2	14	NA	TRBJ2-5
TGCGCCAGCAGCCAATGGACAGGTTCCTACGAGCAGTACTTC	CASSQWTGSYEQYF	NA	TRBV4-1	14	TRBD1	TRBJ2-7
TGCGCCAGCAGCCAAGATCTCGCGGGTGCGGGACAGGCCCCTTTTGGGGAGCAGTTCTTC	CASSQDLAGAGQAPFGEQFF	few	TRBV4-1	20	TRBD1	TRBJ2-1
TGTGCCAGCAGATATGGGACAGACTATAATCAGCCCCAGCATTTT	CASRYGTDYNQPQHF	NA	TRBV6-2/TRBV6-3	15	TRBD1	TRBJ1-5
TGTGCCAGCAACCCTGACATAGGCGGTGAGCAGTTCTTC	CASNPDIGGEQFF	few	TRBV7-9	13	NA	TRBJ2-1
TGCGCCAGCAGCCAAGATTATAAGGACAGTTTAAACTATGGCTACACCTTC	CASSQDYKDSLNYGYTF	few	TRBV4-3	17	NA	TRBJ1-2
TGTGCCAGCAGCCCGGACGGAGGAAATTCACCCCTCCACTTT	CASSPDGGNSPLHF	many	TRBV7-2	14	NA	TRBJ1-6
TGTGCCAGCAGTTATTGGGGAATCAATCAGCCCCAGCATTTT	CASSYWGINQPQHF	few	TRBV6-2/TRBV6-3	14	NA	TRBJ1-5
TGTGCCAGCAGTCCCCTCCGGGGGTTTACTGAAGCTTTCTTT	CASSPLRGFTEAFF	few	TRBV27	14	NA	TRBJ1-1
TGTGCCAGCAGTCCTGTACAGCCTCCTGGGGCTTTCTTT	CASSPVQPPGAFF	NA	TRBV6-5	13	NA	TRBJ1-1
TGCGCCAGCAGCCAAGATTCAGGACCCTCCTACGAGCAGTACTTC	CASSQDSGPSYEQYF	few	TRBV4-1	15	NA	TRBJ2-7
TGCGCCAGCAGTGTTACTGGAAACACCATATATTTT	CASSVTGNTIYF	once	TRBV10-2	12	NA	TRBJ1-3
TGTGCCAGCAGTTCAGGGACAGTGGACACTGAAGCTTTCTTT	CASSSGTVDTEAFF	few	TRBV12-3/TRBV12-4	14	TRBD1	TRBJ1-1
TGTGCCAGCAGCTTAGCAGGGCAGGGGCGCTACAATGAGCAGTTCTTC	CASSLAGQGRYNEQFF	NA	TRBV7-9	16	NA	TRBJ2-1
TGCAGTGCTAGAGACCGGGACACTAATGAAAAACTGTTTTTT	CSARDRDTNEKLFF	NA	TRBV20-1	14	NA	TRBJ1-4
TGTGCCAGCAGCAAACCGGGACAGGTCAACACCGGGGAGCTGTTTTTT	CASSKPGQVNTGELFF	many	TRBV7-8	16	TRBD1	TRBJ2-2
TGTGCCAGCAGCTTCGGAGTCTCCTACGAGCAGTACTTC	CASSFGVSYEQYF	many	TRBV7-8	13	NA	TRBJ2-7
TGTGCCGCTGAAGTAACAGGGCTTAGGACCCAGTACTTC	CAAEVTGLRTQYF	many	TRBV7-9	13	NA	TRBJ2-5
TGTGCCAGCAGTTACTCGACCTACGAGCAGTACTTC	CASSYSTYEQYF	few	TRBV6-2/TRBV6-3	12	NA	TRBJ2-7
TGCGCCAGCAGCCCCTCTCCGGGGGCCGGTCAGCCCCAGCATTTT	CASSPSPGAGQPQHF	NA	TRBV4-1	15	NA	TRBJ1-5
TGTGCCAGCAGCACCGGACAGGTCTACGAGCAGTACTTC	CASSTGQVYEQYF	NA	TRBV7-8	13	TRBD1	TRBJ2-7
TGTGCCAGCAGTCGCTACAGGGGGAGGGGACACACTGAAGCTTTCTTT	CASSRYRGRGHTEAFF	NA	TRBV7-8	16	TRBD1	TRBJ1-1